The clone carrying this T cell receptor (beta chain) was observed a few times. The antigen is undetermined. TCRdb fed the RT-PCR reads into MiXCR, producing one record per CDR3 protein. The table records more than 450,000 distinct CDR3 sequences, about an eighth of them present only once. Trimming took off 2 bases at V and 5 bases at J, with 15 bases between the two ends. CDR1 and CDR2 (germline): MNHNS, SASEGT. CDR3 length equals 15 residues. This sample was included in a study of response to subunit inactivated influenza vaccine. Study findings and constraints: The authors suggested that every seasonal influenza vaccination recruits few new T cells.

The chain joins TRBV6-1 to TRBJ2-5; D is possibly TRBD1 (5 bases). The source is a man in his fifties who received an inactivated influenza vaccine. Sequenced here: PBMCs from blood, sampled on the day of vaccination. The CDR3 DNA reads TGTGCCAGCAGTGAAAATTGGTCAGGGTTGGAGACCCAGTACTTC. It specifies CASSENWSGLETQYF.